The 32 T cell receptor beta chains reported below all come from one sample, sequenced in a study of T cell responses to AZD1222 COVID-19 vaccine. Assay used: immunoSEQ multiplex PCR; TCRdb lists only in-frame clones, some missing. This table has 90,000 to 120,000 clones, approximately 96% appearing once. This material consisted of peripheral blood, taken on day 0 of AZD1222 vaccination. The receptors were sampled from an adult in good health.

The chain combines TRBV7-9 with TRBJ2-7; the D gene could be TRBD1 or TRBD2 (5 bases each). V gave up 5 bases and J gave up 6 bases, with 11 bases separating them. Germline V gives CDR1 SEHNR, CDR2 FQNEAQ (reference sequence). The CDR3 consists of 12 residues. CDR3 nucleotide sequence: TGTGCCAGCAGCCCGGGGACGGGCGAGCAGTACTTC. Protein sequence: CASSPGTGEQYF. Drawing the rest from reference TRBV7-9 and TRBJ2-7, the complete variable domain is DTGVSQNPRHKITKRGQNVTFRCDPISEHNRLYWYRQTLGQGPEFLTYFQNEAQLEKSRLLSDRFSAERPKGSFSTLEIQRTEQGDSAMYLCASSPGTGEQYFGPGTRLTVT.

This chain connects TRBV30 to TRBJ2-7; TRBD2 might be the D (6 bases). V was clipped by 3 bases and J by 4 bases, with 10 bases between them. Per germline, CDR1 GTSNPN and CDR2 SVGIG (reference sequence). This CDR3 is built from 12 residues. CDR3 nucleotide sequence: TGTGCCTGGAGGGTCGGGGGATACGAGCAGTACTTC. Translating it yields CAWRVGGYEQYF.

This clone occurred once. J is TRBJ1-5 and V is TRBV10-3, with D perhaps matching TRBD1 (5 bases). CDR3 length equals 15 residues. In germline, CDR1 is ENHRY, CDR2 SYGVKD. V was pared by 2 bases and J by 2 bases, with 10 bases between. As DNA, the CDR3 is TGTGCCATCAGTGAGGGGGGATCAGGCAATCAGCCCCAGCATTTT. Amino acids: CAISEGGSGNQPQHF.

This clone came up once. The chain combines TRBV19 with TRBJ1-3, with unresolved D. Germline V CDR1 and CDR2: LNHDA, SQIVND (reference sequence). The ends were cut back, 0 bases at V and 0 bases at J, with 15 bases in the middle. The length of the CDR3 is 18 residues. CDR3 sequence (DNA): TGTGCCAGTAGTATAGAGGGAACTAGATACTCCTCTGGAAACACCATATATTTT. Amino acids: CASSIEGTRYSSGNTIYF.

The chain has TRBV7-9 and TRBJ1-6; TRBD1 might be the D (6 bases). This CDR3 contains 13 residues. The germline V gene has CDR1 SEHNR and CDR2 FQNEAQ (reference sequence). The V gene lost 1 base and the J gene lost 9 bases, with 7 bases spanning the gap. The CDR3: CASSLEGVSPLHF. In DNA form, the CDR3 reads TGTGCCAGCAGCTTAGAGGGGGTTTCACCCCTCCACTTT.

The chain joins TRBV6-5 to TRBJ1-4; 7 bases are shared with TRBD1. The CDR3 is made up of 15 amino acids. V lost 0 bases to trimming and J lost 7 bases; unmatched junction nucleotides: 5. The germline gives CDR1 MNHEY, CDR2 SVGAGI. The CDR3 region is CASSYSRQGSEKLFF. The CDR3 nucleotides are TGTGCCAGCAGTTACTCGAGACAGGGTAGTGAAAAACTGTTTTTT.

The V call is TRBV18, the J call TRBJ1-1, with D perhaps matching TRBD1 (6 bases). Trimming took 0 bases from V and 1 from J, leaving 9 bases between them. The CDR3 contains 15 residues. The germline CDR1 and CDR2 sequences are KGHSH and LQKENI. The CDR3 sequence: CASSPPMGQNTEAFF. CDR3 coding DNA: TGTGCCAGCTCACCACCGATGGGACAGAACACTGAAGCTTTCTTT. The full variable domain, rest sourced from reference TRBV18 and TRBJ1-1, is NAGVMQNPRHLVRRRGQEARLRCSPMKGHSHVYWYRQLPEEGLKFMVYLQKENIIDESGMPKERFSAEFPKEGPSILRIQQVVRGDSAAYFCASSPPMGQNTEAFFGQGTRLTVV.

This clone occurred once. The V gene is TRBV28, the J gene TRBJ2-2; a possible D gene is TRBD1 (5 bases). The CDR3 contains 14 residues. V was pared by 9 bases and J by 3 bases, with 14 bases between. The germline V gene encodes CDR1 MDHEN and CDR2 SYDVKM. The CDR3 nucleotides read TGTGCCAGTAGACAGCAGGGATACACCGGGGAGCTGTTTTTT. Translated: CASRQQGYTGELFF.

DNA of the CDR3: TGTGCCAGTAGTATAGGGGCAGACTCTGGAAACACCATATATTTT. Protein sequence: CASSIGADSGNTIYF. The chain carries TRBV19 and TRBJ1-3, with no clear D. Germline V CDR1 and CDR2: LNHDA, SQIVND (reference sequence). The CDR3 runs 15 residues. V was pared by 1 base and J by 0 bases, with 7 bases between.

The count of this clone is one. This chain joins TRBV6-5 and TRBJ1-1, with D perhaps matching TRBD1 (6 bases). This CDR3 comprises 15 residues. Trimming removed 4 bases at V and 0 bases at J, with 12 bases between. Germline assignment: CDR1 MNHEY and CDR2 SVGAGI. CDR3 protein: CASSSPGHLNTEAFF. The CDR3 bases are TGTGCCAGCAGTTCCCCGGGACATCTGAACACTGAAGCTTTCTTT.

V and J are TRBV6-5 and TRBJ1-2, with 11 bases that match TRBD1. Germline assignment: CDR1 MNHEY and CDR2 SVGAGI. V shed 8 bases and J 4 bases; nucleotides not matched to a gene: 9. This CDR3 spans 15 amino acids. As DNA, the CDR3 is TGTGCCAGCCCCTCAGGGACAGGGGGAAGCTATGGCTACACCTTC. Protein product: CASPSGTGGSYGYTF.

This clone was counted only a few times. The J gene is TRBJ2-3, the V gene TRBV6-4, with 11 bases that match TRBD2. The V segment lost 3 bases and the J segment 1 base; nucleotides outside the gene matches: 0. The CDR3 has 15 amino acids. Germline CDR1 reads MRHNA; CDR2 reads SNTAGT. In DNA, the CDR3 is TGTGCCAGCAGTGAGACTAGCGGGGGCACAGATACGCAGTATTTT. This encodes CASSETSGGTDTQYF.

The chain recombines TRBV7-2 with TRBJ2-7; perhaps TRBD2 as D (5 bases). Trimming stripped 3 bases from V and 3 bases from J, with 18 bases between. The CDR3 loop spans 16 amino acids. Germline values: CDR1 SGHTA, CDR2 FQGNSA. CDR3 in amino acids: CASSFERRSGIYEQYF. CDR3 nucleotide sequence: TGTGCCAGCAGCTTCGAAAGAAGGAGCGGAATCTACGAGCAGTACTTC.

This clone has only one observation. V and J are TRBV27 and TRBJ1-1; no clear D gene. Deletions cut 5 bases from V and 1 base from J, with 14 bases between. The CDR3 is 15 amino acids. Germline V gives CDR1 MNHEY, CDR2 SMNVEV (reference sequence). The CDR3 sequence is CASSPRRTANTEAFF. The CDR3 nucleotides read TGTGCCAGCAGTCCCCGAAGAACTGCGAACACTGAAGCTTTCTTT.

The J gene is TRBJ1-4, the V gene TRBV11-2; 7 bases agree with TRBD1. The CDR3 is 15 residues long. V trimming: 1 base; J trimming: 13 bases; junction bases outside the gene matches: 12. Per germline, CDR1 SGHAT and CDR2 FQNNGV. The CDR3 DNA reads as TGTGCCAGCAGCTTAGGTGGCAGGGGGTCAAGGAGACTGTTTTTT. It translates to CASSLGGRGSRRLFF.

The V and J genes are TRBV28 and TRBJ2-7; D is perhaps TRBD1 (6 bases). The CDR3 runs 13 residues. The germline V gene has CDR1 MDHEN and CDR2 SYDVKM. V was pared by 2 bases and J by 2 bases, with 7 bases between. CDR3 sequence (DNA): TGTGCCAGCAGTTTAGGGGGCCCCTACGAGCAGTACTTC. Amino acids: CASSLGGPYEQYF.

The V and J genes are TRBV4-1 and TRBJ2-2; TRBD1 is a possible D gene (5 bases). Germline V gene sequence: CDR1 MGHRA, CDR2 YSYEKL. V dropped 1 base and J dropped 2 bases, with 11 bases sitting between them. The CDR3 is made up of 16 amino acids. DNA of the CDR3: TGCGCCAGCAGCCAAGGGAGACAGTTTAACACCGGGGAGCTGTTTTTT. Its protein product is CASSQGRQFNTGELFF.

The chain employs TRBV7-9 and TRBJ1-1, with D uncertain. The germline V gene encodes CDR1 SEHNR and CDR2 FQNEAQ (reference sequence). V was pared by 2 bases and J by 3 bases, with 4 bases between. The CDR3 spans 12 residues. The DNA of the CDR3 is TGTGCCAGCAGCTTACCGGACACTGAAGCTTTCTTT. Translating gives CASSLPDTEAFF. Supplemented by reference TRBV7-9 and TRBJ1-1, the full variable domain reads DTGVSQNPRHKITKRGQNVTFRCDPISEHNRLYWYRQTLGQGPEFLTYFQNEAQLEKSRLLSDRFSAERPKGSFSTLEIQRTEQGDSAMYLCASSLPDTEAFFGQGTRLTVV.

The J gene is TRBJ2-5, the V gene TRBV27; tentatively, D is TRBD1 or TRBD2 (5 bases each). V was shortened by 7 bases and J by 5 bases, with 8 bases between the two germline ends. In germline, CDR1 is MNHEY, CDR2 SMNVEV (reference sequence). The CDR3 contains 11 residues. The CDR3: CASMGPETQYF. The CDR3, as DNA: TGTGCCAGCATGGGACCGGAGACCCAGTACTTC.

CDR3 amino acids: CASSIRSGAGSLSYGYTF. In nucleotides, the CDR3 is TGTGCCAGTAGTATAAGGTCTGGTGCAGGCTCCCTATCCTATGGCTACACCTTC. V is TRBV19 and J is TRBJ1-2, with D hard to call. The V gene's germline CDR1 is LNHDA and CDR2 SQIVND (reference sequence). The V end lost 2 bases, the J end lost 4 bases, and 23 bases lay between the germline ends. The CDR3 contains 18 residues. The full variable domain, completed using reference TRBV19 and TRBJ1-2, is DGGITQSPKYLFRKEGQNVTLSCEQNLNHDAMYWYRQDPGQGLRLIYYSQIVNDFQKGDIAEGYSVSREKKESFPLTVTSAQKNPTAFYLCASSIRSGAGSLSYGYTFGSGTRLTVV.

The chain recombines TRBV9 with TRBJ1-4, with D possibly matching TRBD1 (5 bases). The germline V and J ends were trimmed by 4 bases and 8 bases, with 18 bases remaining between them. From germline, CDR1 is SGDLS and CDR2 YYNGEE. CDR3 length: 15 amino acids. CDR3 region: CASSSGGGTGEKLFF. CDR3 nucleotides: TGTGCCAGCAGCTCTGGGGGGGGAACCGGAGAAAAACTGTTTTTT. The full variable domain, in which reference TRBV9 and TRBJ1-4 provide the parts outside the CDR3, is DSGVTQTPKHLITATGQRVTLRCSPRSGDLSVYWYQQSLDQGLQFLIQYYNGEERAKGNILERFSAQQFPDLHSELNLSSLELGDSALYFCASSSGGGTGEKLFFGSGTQLSVL.

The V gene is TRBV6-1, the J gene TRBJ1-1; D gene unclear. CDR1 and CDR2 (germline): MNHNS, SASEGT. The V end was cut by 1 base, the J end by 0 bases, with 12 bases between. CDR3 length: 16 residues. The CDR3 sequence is CASSEDENRLNTEAFF. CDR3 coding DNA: TGTGCCAGCAGTGAAGACGAGAACAGACTGAACACTGAAGCTTTCTTT.

CDR3 DNA: TGTGCCAGCAGCTTGGGGCCCACGGGGTCTAACTATGGCTACACCTTC. Residues: CASSLGPTGSNYGYTF. This sequence joins TRBV5-7 and TRBJ1-2, with unresolved D. TRBV5-7 falls under the ORF class, with uncertain function. V shed 0 bases and J shed 0 bases, with 12 bases lying between them. This CDR3 spans 16 amino acids.

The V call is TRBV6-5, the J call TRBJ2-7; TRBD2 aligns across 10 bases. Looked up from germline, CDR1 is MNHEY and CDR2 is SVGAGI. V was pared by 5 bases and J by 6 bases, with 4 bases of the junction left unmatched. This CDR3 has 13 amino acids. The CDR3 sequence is CASSLLAGAEQYF. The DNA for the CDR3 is TGTGCCAGCAGTCTTCTAGCGGGAGCCGAGCAGTACTTC.

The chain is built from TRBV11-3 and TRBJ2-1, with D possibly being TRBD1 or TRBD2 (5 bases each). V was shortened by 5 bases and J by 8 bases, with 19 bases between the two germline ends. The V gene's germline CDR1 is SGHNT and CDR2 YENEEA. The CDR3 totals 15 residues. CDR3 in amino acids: CASSPDGAAADEQFF. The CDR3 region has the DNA TGTGCCAGCAGCCCCGACGGGGCGGCAGCGGATGAGCAGTTCTTC. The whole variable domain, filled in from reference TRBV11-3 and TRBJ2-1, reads EAGVVQSPRYKIIEKKQPVAFWCNPISGHNTLYWYLQNLGQGPELLIRYENEEAVDDSQLPKDRFSAERLKGVDSTLKIQPAELGDSAVYLCASSPDGAAADEQFFGPGTRLTVL.

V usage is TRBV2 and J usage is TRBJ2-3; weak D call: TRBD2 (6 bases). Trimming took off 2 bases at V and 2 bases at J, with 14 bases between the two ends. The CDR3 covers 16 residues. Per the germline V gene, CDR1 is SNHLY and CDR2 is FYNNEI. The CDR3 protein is CASSETSGPDTDTQYF. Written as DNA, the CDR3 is TGTGCCAGCAGTGAAACGAGCGGGCCCGACACAGATACGCAGTATTTT.

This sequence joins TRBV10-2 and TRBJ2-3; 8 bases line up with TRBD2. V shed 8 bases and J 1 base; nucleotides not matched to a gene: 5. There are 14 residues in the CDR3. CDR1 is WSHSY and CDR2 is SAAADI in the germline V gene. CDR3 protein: CASESGLGTDTQYF. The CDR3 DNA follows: TGCGCCAGCGAGTCGGGACTAGGCACAGATACGCAGTATTTT.

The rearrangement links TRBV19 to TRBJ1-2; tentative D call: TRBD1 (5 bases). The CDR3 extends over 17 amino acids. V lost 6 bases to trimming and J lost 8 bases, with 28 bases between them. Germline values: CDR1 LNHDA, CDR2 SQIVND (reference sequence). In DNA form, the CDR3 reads TGTGCCAGTAGCACCACCCCCATAAGACAGTCTCACGGAGGCTACACCTTC. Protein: CASSTTPIRQSHGGYTF.

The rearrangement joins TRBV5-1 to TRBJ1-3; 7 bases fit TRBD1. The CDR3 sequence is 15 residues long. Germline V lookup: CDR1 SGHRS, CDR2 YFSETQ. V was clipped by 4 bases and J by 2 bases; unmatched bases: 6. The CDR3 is CASSHNRGPGNTIYF. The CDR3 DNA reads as TGCGCCAGCAGCCATAACAGGGGACCTGGAAACACCATATATTTT.

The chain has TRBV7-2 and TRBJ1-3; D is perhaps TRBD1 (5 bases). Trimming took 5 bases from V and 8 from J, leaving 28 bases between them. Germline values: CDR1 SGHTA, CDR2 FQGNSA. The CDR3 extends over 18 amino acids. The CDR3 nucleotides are TGTGCCAGCAGCCCCCTCTCTCGGGCAGGGTACGGGGACGACACCATATATTTT. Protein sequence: CASSPLSRAGYGDDTIYF.

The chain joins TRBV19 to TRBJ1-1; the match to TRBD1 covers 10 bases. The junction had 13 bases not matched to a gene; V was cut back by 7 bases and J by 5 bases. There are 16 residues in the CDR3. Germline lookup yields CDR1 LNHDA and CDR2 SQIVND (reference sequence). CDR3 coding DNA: TGTGCCAGTACCCAAACCGGGACAGGGGAGGCGACTGAAGCTTTCTTT. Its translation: CASTQTGTGEATEAFF.

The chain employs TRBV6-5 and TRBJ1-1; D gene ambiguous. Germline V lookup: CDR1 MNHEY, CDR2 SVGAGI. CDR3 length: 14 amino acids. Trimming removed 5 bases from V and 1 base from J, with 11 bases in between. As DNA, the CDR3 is TGTGCCAGCAGTCCGTGGACGGGGAACACTGAAGCTTTCTTT. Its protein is CASSPWTGNTEAFF.